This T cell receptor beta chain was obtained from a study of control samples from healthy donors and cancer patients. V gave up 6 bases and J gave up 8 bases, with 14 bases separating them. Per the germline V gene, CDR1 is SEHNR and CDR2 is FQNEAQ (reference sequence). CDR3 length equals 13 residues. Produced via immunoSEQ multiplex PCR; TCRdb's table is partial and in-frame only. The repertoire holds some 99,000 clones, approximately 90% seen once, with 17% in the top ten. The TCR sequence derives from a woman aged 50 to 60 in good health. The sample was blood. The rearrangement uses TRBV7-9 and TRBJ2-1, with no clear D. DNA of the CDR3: TGTGCCAGCAGTTCCCCTTGGGCCGATGAGCAGTTCTTC. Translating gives CASSSPWADEQFF.